The rows below give T cell receptor beta chains drawn from one sample of a study of blood T cell repertoires in COVID-19. Produced via immunoSEQ multiplex PCR; TCRdb's table is partial and in-frame only. The sample lists about 300,000 clones; around nine tenths were seen once. Specimen: PBMCs or T cells enriched from blood (not recorded which). Receptors were obtained from a woman aged 50 to 60 who had been exposed to COVID-19. Both conserved end residues are part of each CDR3. A D gene is named only where the DNA matches it firmly.

j_call d_call v_call cdr3_length cdr3_aa cdr3_nt
TRBJ2-7 TRBD2 TRBV28 14 CASDGLAGVYEQYF TGTGCCAGCGACGGACTAGCGGGAGTCTACGAGCAGTACTTC
TRBJ2-1 TRBD1 TRBV6-5 13 CASSYPGTGVQFF TGTGCCAGCAGTTACCCTGGGACAGGGGTGCAGTTCTTC
TRBJ1-1 TRBD1 TRBV30 16 CAWSDRAMYMNTEAFF TGTGCCTGGAGCGACAGGGCGATGTACATGAACACTGAAGCTTTCTTT
TRBJ1-1 TRBD1 TRBV29-1 16 CSVGRLVGQGNTEAFF TGCAGCGTTGGTCGCCTGGTGGGACAGGGAAACACTGAAGCTTTCTTT
TRBJ2-3 - TRBV27 15 CASSSIGGFTDTQYF TGTGCCAGCAGTTCCATAGGGGGATTCACAGATACGCAGTATTTT
TRBJ1-1 - TRBV10-3 15 CAISGAAGTNTEAFF TGTGCCATCAGCGGGGCAGCAGGGACAAACACTGAAGCTTTCTTT
TRBJ1-1 - TRBV5-1 16 CASSLVQQVANTEAFF TGCGCCAGCAGCTTGGTCCAACAAGTGGCAAACACTGAAGCTTTCTTT
TRBJ1-2 TRBD1 TRBV7-9 15 CASSREDRNPYGYTF TGTGCCAGCAGCCGTGAGGACAGGAACCCCTATGGCTACACCTTC
TRBJ2-7 - TRBV29-1 13 CSASRASDYEQYF TGCAGCGCCAGTCGGGCTAGCGACTACGAGCAGTACTTC
TRBJ1-2 TRBD1 TRBV18 13 CASSRDRGDGYTF TGTGCCAGCTCACGGGACAGGGGAGACGGCTACACCTTC
TRBJ2-1 TRBD2 TRBV28 15 CASSPSGGVYNEQFF TGTGCCAGCAGTCCTAGCGGGGGGGTCTACAATGAGCAGTTCTTC
TRBJ1-4 - TRBV4-2 15 CASSQDSGVDEKLFF TGTGCCAGCAGCCAAGATTCAGGGGTAGATGAAAAACTGTTTTTT
TRBJ2-7 TRBD1 TRBV2 14 CASRTTGVIYEQYF TGTGCCAGCAGAACAACAGGGGTGATATACGAGCAGTACTTC
TRBJ2-1 - TRBV7-2 14 CASSLDAAYNEQFF TGTGCCAGCAGCTTAGATGCGGCTTACAATGAGCAGTTCTTC
TRBJ2-1 - TRBV24-1 16 CATSDLRGSSGNEQFF TGTGCCACCAGTGATTTAAGAGGGAGTAGTGGCAATGAGCAGTTCTTC
TRBJ1-2 - TRBV6-5 12 CASRTATGDYTF TGTGCCAGCAGGACAGCTACTGGGGACTACACCTTC
TRBJ1-1 - TRBV30 14 CAWTPTGTSTEAFF TGTGCCTGGACCCCGACGGGAACCTCCACTGAAGCTTTCTTT